A single TCR beta chain is shown here with its context. Profiled with immunoSEQ multiplex PCR; TCRdb holds only in-frame clones, not every one. This sample yields 40,000 to 45,000 clones, of which 80% are seen a single time; around 9.3% belongs to the top ten. The trim removed 4 bases at V and 2 bases at J, leaving 8 bases unmatched. Germline CDR1 is ENHRY and CDR2 is SYGVKD. The CDR3 runs 16 residues. This sample was included in a study of OX40 agonist ivuxolimab in advanced cancers. As for the study in general: Ivuxolimab, an antibody acting as an agonist of OX40 (CD134), was used to treat patients. One hepatocellular carcinoma and a couple of cutaneous melanoma patients partially responded. While on treatment, patients had intravenous ivuxolimab at 0.01 to 10 mg/kg every 2 weeks. Dose-escalation subjects each had hepatocellular carcinoma, melanoma, renal cell or head and neck cancer.

Source: CD4+ or CD8+ T cells sorted from blood, taken in a trial of the OX40 agonist ivuxolimab. The V gene is TRBV10-3, the J gene TRBJ2-7; TRBD1 matches 10 bases. The clonotype comes from an adult with an advanced solid tumor such as melanoma, head and neck, liver or kidney cancer. This chain's CDR3 is CAISGERDRGTYEQYF. For the CDR3, the DNA is TGTGCCATCAGTGGGGAGAGGGACAGGGGTACCTACGAGCAGTACTTC.